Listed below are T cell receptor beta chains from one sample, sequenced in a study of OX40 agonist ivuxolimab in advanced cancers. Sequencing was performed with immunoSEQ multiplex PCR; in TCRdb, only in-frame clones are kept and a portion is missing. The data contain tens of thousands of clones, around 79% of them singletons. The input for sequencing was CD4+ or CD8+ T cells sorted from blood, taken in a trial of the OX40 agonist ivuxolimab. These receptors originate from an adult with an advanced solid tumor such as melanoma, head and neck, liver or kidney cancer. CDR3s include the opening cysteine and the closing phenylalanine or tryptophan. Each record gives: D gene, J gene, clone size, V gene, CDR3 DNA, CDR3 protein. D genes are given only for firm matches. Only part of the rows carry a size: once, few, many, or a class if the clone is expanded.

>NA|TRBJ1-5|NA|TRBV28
TGTGCCAGCAGACACTGGCGGTTAAATCAGCCCCAGCATTTT
CASRHWRLNQPQHF
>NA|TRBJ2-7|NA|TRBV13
TGTGCCAGCAGCTTAGGCCTGGGGGACGCTGCTTCATACGAGCAGTACTTC
CASSLGLGDAASYEQYF
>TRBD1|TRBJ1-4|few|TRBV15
TGTGCCACCAGCAGAGATATCACAGGGGACGGCCGAGATGGGTTTTTT
CATSRDITGDGRDGFF
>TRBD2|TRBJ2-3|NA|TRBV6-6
TGTGCCAGCAGTTCGACTAGCGGAGAGGGGGATACGCAGTATTTT
CASSSTSGEGDTQYF
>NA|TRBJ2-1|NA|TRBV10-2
TGCGCCAGCAGTGAGGGGGGGTGGGAGCAGTTCTTC
CASSEGGWEQFF
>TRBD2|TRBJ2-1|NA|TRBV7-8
TGTGCCAGCAGCTTAGTAGGTAGCGGGGGTACCTACAATGAGCAGTTCTTC
CASSLVGSGGTYNEQFF
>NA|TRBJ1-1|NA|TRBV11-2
TGTGCCAGCAGCTTATCGGCTCTGGGCAGGGACAAAGCTTTCTTT
CASSLSALGRDKAFF
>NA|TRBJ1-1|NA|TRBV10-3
TGTGCCATCAGTGATCCGCCGAACACTGAAGCTTTCTTT
CAISDPPNTEAFF
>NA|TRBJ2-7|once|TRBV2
TGTGCCAGCAGTGGTCCGACAGTAAGGTACGAGCAGTACTTC
CASSGPTVRYEQYF
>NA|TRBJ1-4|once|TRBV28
TGTGCCAGCAGTTTAGTAGACGGAAAACTGTTTTTT
CASSLVDGKLFF
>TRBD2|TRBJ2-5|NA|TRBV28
TGTGCCAGCAGCCTCGAGCGGGAGCGGCCAGAGACCCAGTACTTC
CASSLERERPETQYF
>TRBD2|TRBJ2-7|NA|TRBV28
TGTGCCAGCAGTTCCCTGGGAGGGTACGAGCAGTACTTC
CASSSLGGYEQYF
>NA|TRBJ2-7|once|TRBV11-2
TGTGCCAGCAGCTTATCGCAGGGAGCTTACGAGCAGTACTTC
CASSLSQGAYEQYF
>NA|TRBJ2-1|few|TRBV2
TGTGCCAACGTGGGGGACCGCCGCGCTGAGCAGTTCTTC
CANVGDRRAEQFF
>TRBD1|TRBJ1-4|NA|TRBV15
TGTGCCACCAGCAGGGACGGGACAGGGGTACATGAAAAACTGTTTTTT
CATSRDGTGVHEKLFF